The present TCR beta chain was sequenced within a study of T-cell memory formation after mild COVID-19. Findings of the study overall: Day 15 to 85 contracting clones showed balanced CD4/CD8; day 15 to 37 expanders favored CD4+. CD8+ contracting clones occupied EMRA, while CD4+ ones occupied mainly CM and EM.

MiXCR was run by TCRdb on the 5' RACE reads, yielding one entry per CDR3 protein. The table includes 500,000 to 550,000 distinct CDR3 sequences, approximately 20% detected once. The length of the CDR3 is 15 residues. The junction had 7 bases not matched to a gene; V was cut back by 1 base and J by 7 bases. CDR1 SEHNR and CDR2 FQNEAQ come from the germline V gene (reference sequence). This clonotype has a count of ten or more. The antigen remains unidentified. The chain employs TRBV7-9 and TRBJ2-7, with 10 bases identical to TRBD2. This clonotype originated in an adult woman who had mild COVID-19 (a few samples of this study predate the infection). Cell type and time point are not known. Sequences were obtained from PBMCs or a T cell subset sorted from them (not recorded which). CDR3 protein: CASSLGSSGRGEQYF. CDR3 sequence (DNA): TGTGCCAGCAGCTTAGGTTCTAGCGGGAGAGGGGAGCAGTACTTC. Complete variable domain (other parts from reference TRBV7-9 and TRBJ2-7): DTGVSQNPRHKITKRGQNVTFRCDPISEHNRLYWYRQTLGQGPEFLTYFQNEAQLEKSRLLSDRFSAERPKGSFSTLEIQRTEQGDSAMYLCASSLGSSGRGEQYFGPGTRLTVT.